This T cell receptor beta chain was recovered during a study of cytomegalovirus exposure and HLA in healthy donors. Use of 60 Vbeta and 13 Jbeta primers characterized the PCR. Sequenced by immunoSEQ multiplex PCR; TCRdb stores in-frame clones only, minus some. The sample lists almost 85,000 clones, around 80% occurring once. The origin of this receptor is a male donor in good health and CMV-seropositive. The source material was PBMCs.

Here the CDR3 DNA reads TGCAGCGTTGAAGATGCGTCTAGCGGGAGTTTCACAGATACGCAGTATTTT. Protein product: CSVEDASSGSFTDTQYF. The V gene is TRBV29-1, the J gene TRBJ2-3; 10 bases match TRBD2. Trimming at V came to 0 bases and at J to 2 bases, leaving 8 bases not matched to a gene. The CDR3 loop spans 17 amino acids. The germline gives CDR1 SQVTM, CDR2 ANQGSEA.